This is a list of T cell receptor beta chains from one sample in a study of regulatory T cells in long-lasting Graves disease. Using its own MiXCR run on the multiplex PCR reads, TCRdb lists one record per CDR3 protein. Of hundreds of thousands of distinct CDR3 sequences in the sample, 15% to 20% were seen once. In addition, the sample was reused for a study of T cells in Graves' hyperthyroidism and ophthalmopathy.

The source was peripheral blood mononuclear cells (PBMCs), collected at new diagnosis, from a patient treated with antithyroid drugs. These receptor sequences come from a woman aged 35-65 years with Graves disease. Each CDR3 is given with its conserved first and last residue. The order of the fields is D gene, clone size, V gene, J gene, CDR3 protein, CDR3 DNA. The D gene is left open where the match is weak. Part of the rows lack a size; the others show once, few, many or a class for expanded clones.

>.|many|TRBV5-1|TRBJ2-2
CASSLAEWAVTGELFF
TGCGCCAGCAGCTTGGCCGAGTGGGCGGTCACCGGGGAGCTGTTTTTT
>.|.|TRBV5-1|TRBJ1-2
CASSFDSSPGDGYTF
TGCGCCAGCAGCTTTGACAGCTCCCCGGGGGATGGCTACACCTTC
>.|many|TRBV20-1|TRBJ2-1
CSAALNYEQFF
TGCAGTGCTGCCCTAAACTATGAGCAGTTCTTC
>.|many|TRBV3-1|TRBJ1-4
CASSQVFRGRSGEKLFF
TGTGCCAGCAGCCAAGTGTTTCGGGGGCGATCGGGTGAAAAACTGTTTTTT
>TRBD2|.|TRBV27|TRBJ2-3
CASKLAGRSTDTQYF
TGTGCCAGCAAGCTAGCGGGGAGAAGCACAGATACGCAGTATTTT
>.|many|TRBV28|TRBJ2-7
CASGPRASGAYEQYF
TGTGCCAGCGGACCTAGGGCTTCTGGAGCCTACGAGCAGTACTTC
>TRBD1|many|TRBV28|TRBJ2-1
CASRVTGGNEQFF
TGTGCCAGCAGGGTGACAGGGGGTAATGAGCAGTTCTTC
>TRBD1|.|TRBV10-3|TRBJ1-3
CAIRDRAWGNTIYF
TGTGCCATCAGGGACAGGGCTTGGGGAAACACCATATATTTT
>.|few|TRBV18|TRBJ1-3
CASSPIKFEGNTIYF
TGTGCCAGCTCACCAATTAAGTTTGAGGGTAACACCATATATTTT
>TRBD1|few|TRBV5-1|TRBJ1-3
CASSLTGGSSGNTIYF
TGCGCCAGCAGCCTTACAGGGGGGAGCTCTGGAAACACCATATATTTT
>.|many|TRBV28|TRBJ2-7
CASSLLWGEQYF
TGTGCCAGCAGTTTATTATGGGGCGAGCAGTACTTC
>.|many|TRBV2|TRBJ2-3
CASSADASTDTQYF
TGTGCCAGCAGTGCAGATGCTAGCACAGATACGCAGTATTTT
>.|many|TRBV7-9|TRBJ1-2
CASSLPAGPDYGYTF
TGTGCCAGCAGCTTACCAGCGGGACCAGACTATGGCTACACCTTC
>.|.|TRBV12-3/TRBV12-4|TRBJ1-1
CASSFGPNTEAFF
TGTGCCAGCAGTTTTGGGCCGAACACTGAAGCTTTCTTT
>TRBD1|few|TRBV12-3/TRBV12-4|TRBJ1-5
CATSTGQGANQPQHF
TGTGCCACCTCCACGGGACAGGGGGCTAATCAGCCCCAGCATTTT
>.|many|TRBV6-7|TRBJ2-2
CASSYRGNNTGELFF
TGTGCCAGCAGTTATAGGGGAAATAACACCGGGGAGCTGTTTTTT
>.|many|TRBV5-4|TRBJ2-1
CASAVRGRYNEQFF
TGTGCCAGCGCCGTGCGGGGCCGCTACAATGAGCAGTTCTTC
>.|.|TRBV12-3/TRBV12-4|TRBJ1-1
CASEQPWGTEAFF
TGTGCCAGCGAACAGCCCTGGGGCACTGAAGCTTTCTTT
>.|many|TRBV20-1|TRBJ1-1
CSAGATVNTEAFF
TGCAGTGCTGGCGCTACGGTGAACACTGAAGCTTTCTTT
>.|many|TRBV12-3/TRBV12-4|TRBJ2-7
CASSLSGVYEQYF
TGTGCCAGCAGTTTATCTGGGGTCTACGAGCAGTACTTC
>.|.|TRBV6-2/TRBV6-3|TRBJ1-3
CASSYFSGREKGSGNTIYF
TGTGCCAGCAGTTACTTTAGTGGGAGGGAGAAGGGCTCTGGAAACACCATATATTTT
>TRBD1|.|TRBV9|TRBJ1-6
CASSVSTGDSPLHF
TGTGCCAGCAGCGTATCTACAGGGGATTCACCCCTCCACTTT
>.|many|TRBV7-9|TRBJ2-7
CASSSGTLEEQYF
TGTGCCAGCAGCTCAGGCACACTGGAAGAGCAGTACTTC
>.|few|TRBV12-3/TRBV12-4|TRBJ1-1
CASSLSLREAFF
TGTGCCAGCAGTTTGTCCCTTCGTGAAGCTTTCTTT
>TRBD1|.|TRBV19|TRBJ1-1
CATKISGGITEAFF
TGTGCCACTAAAATTTCAGGGGGCATCACTGAAGCTTTCTTT
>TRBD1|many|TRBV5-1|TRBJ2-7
CASSLGGTDVYEQYF
TGCGCCAGCAGCTTGGGGGGGACAGATGTTTACGAGCAGTACTTC
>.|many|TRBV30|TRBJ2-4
CACQAAALAKNIQYF
TGTGCCTGTCAGGCGGCAGCCCTAGCCAAAAACATTCAGTACTTC
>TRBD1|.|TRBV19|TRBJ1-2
CASRGTGLNYGYTF
TGTGCCAGTAGAGGGACAGGCCTTAACTATGGCTACACCTTC
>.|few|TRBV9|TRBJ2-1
CASSEAESAYNEQFF
TGTGCCAGCAGCGAGGCGGAATCAGCCTACAATGAGCAGTTCTTC
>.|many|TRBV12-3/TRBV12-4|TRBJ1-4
CASSSYDSGDNEKLFF
TGTGCCAGCAGTTCGTATGACAGCGGCGATAATGAAAAACTGTTTTTT
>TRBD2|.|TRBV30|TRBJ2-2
CAWSRTSGRATNTGELFF
TGTGCCTGGAGTCGTACTAGCGGGAGGGCCACAAACACCGGGGAGCTGTTTTTT
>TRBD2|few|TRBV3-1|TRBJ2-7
CASSRPGLAGGAYEQYF
TGTGCCAGCAGCCGCCCGGGACTAGCGGGGGGAGCCTACGAGCAGTACTTC
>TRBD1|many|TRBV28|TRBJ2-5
CASSLFRGQGWETQYF
TGTGCCAGCAGTTTATTTAGGGGACAGGGTTGGGAGACCCAGTACTTC
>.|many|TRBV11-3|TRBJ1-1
CASSLDGFGTEAFF
TGTGCCAGCAGCTTAGATGGGTTTGGCACTGAAGCTTTCTTT
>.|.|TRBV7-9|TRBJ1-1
CASSTRRGTEAFF
TGTGCCAGCAGCACCCGCCGGGGGACTGAAGCTTTCTTT
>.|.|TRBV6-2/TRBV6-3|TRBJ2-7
CASRIWSSYEQYF
TGTGCCAGCAGAATCTGGAGCTCCTACGAGCAGTACTTC
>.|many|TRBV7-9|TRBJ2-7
CASSPDRGSYEQYF
TGTGCCAGCTCACCCGACCGGGGCTCCTACGAGCAGTACTTC
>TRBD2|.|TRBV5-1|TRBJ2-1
CASSLDPLAGAKQFF
TGCGCCAGCAGCTTGGATCCACTAGCGGGGGCAAAGCAGTTCTTC
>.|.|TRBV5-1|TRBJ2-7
CASRFDSLEYF
TGCGCCAGCAGGTTCGACAGCCTGGAGTACTTC
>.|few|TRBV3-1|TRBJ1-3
CASSQDPWNSGNTIYF
TGTGCCAGCAGCCAAGATCCGTGGAACTCTGGAAACACCATATATTTT
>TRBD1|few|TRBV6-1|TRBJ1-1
CASSQQGDSGAFF
TGTGCCAGCAGTCAACAGGGGGACTCCGGAGCTTTCTTT
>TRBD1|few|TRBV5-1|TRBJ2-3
CASSLDGQGSDTQYF
TGCGCCAGCAGCTTGGACGGACAGGGCTCAGATACGCAGTATTTT
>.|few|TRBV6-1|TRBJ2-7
CATQKGMRREQYF
TGTGCCACGCAAAAGGGGATGAGGCGCGAGCAGTACTTC
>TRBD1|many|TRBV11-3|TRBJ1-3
CASSLGTAGNTIYF
TGTGCCAGCAGCTTGGGGACAGCTGGAAACACCATATATTTT
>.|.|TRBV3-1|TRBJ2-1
CASSQDGGNYNEQFF
TGTGCCAGCAGCCAAGACGGTGGCAACTACAATGAGCAGTTCTTC
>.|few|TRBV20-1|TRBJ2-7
CSGVEDARDREQYF
TGCAGTGGGGTAGAGGACGCCCGTGACCGCGAGCAGTACTTC
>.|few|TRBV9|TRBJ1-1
CASSVGNRNTEAFF
TGTGCCAGCAGCGTAGGCAACAGGAACACTGAAGCTTTCTTT
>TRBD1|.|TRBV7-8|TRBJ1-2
CASSPEGRQGAGYGYTF
TGTGCCAGCAGCCCAGAGGGTCGGCAGGGGGCCGGCTATGGCTACACCTTC
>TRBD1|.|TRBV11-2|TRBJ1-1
CASSLNWLVQGTNTEAFF
TGTGCCAGCAGCTTAAACTGGCTGGTACAGGGGACGAACACTGAAGCTTTCTTT
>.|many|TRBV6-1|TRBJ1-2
CASSPRGVDGYTF
TGTGCCAGCAGTCCCCGGGGGGTAGATGGCTACACCTTC
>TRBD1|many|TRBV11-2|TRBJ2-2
CASSLIRGQGTGELFF
TGTGCCAGCAGCTTAATCAGGGGGCAAGGAACCGGGGAGCTGTTTTTT
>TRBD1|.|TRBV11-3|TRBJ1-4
CASSLVGTGEKLFF
TGTGCCAGCAGCTTAGTCGGGACAGGGGAAAAACTGTTTTTT
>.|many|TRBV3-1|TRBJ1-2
CASSQEVSGRGYTF
TGTGCCAGCAGCCAAGAGGTTTCGGGACGTGGCTACACCTTC
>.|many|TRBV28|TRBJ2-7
CASSLSIRRSGVEQYF
TGTGCCAGCAGTTTATCAATCCGCCGATCGGGGGTCGAGCAGTACTTC
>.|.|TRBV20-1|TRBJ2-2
CSARGQGNTGELFF
TGCAGTGCTAGAGGGCAGGGGAACACCGGGGAGCTGTTTTTT
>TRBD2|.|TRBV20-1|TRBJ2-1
CSARGLAGRDNEQFF
TGCAGTGCTAGAGGACTAGCGGGGAGAGACAATGAGCAGTTCTTC
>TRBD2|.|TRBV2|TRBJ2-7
CASRATSGPLPPSREQYF
TGTGCCAGCAGGGCCACTAGCGGACCATTACCCCCCTCTCGGGAGCAGTACTTC